This TCR beta chain comes out of a study of monozygotic twins with inflammatory bowel disease. UMIs bearing a 6-nucleotide sample barcode were added through template switching. With the 5' RACE reads reprocessed, TCRdb shows one record per CDR3 protein and no DNA. Its listing shows some 450,000 distinct CDR3 sequences. This TCR was sampled from a human donor with ulcerative colitis or Crohn's disease, or a healthy co-twin of an affected twin (not recorded which). Sequenced sample: blood.

The CDR3 region is CASSSRLADTGELFF. The J gene is TRBJ2-2, the V gene TRBV7-2; TCRdb's assignment of TRBD2 cannot be checked, as there is no DNA. Germline V gene sequence: CDR1 SGHTA, CDR2 FQGNSA. This CDR3 contains 15 residues.